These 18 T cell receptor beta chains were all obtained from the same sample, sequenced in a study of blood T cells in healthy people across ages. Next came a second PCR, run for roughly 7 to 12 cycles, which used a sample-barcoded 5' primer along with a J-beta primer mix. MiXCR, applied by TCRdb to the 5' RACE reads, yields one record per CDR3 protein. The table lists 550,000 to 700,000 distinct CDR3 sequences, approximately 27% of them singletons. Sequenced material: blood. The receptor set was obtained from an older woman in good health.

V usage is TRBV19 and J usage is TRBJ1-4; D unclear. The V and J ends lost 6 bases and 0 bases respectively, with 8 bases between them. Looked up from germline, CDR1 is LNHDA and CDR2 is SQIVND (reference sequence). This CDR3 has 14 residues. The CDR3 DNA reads TGTGCCAGTAGCGGGGTTTCAACTAATGAAAAACTGTTTTTT. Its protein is CASSGVSTNEKLFF. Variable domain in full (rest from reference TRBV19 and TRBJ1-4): DGGITQSPKYLFRKEGQNVTLSCEQNLNHDAMYWYRQDPGQGLRLIYYSQIVNDFQKGDIAEGYSVSREKKESFPLTVTSAQKNPTAFYLCASSGVSTNEKLFFGSGTQLSVL.

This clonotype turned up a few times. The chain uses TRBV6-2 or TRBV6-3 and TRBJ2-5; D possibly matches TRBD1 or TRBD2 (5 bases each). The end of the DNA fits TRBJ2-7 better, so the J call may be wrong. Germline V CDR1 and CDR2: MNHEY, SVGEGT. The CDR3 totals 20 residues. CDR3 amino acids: CASSFPNGTAFTAITYEQYF. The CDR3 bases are TGTGCCAGCAGTTTCCCGAATGGGACGGCTTTCACTGCAATTACCTACGAGCAGTACTTC.

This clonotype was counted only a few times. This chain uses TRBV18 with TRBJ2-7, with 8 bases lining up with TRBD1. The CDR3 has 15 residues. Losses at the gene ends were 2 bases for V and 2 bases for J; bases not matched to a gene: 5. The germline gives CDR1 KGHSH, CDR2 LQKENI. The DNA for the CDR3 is TGTGCCAGCTCACCAATGACAGGGGCCGCCTACGAGCAGTACTTC. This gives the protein CASSPMTGAAYEQYF.

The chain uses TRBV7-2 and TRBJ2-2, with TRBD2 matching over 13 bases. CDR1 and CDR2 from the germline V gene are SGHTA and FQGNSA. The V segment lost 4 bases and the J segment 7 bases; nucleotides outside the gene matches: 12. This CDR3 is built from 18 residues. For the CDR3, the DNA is TGTGCCAGCAGCTCCCTGACTAGCGGGGGGCCAGGTGGCGGGGAGCTGTTTTTT. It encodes CASSSLTSGGPGGGELFF.

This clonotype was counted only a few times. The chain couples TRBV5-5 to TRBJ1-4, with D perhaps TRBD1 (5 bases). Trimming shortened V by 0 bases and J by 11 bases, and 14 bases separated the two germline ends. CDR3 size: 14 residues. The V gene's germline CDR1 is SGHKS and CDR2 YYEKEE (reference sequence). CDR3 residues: CASSLEGPFGKLFF. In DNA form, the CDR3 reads TGTGCCAGCAGCTTGGAGGGACCCTTTGGGAAACTGTTTTTT. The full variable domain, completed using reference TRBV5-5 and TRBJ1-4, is DAGVTQSPTHLIKTRGQQVTLRCSPISGHKSVSWYQQVLGQGPQFIFQYYEKEERGRGNFPDRFSARQFPNYSSELNVNALLLGDSALYLCASSLEGPFGKLFFGSGTQLSVL.

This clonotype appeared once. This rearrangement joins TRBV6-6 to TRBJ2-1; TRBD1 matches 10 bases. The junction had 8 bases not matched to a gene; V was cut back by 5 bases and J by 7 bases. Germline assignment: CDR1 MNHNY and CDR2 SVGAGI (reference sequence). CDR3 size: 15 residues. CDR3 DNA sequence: TGTGCCAGCAGTCCCGGGACAGGGGAACTTAATGAGCAGTTCTTC. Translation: CASSPGTGELNEQFF.

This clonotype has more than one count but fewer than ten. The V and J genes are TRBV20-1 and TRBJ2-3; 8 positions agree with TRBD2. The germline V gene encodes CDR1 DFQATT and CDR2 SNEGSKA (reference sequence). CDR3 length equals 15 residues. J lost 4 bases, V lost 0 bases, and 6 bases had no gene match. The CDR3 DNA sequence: TGCAGTGCTAGAGATCCCGCGGGGGGTGCAGATACGCAGTATTTT. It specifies CSARDPAGGADTQYF.

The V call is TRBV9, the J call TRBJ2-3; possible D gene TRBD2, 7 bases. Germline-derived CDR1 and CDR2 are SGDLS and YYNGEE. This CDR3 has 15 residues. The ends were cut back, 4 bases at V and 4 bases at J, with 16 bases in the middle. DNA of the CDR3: TGTGCCAGCAGCTATAAGGGGGGGCCCGCAGATACGCAGTATTTT. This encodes CASSYKGGPADTQYF. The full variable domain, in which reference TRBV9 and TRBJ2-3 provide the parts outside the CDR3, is DSGVTQTPKHLITATGQRVTLRCSPRSGDLSVYWYQQSLDQGLQFLIQYYNGEERAKGNILERFSAQQFPDLHSELNLSSLELGDSALYFCASSYKGGPADTQYFGPGTRLTVL.

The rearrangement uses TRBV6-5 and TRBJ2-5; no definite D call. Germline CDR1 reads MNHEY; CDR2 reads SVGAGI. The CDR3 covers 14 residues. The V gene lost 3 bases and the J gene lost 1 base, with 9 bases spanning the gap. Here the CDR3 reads CASSYGFTQETQYF. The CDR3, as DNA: TGTGCCAGCAGTTATGGGTTCACCCAAGAGACCCAGTACTTC.

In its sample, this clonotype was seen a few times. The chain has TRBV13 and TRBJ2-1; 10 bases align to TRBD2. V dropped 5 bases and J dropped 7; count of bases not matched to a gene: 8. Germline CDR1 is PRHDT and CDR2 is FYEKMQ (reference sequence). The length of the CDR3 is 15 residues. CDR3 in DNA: TGTGCCAGCAGCGGGAACGGACTAGCGGAAAATGAGCAGTTCTTC. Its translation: CASSGNGLAENEQFF.

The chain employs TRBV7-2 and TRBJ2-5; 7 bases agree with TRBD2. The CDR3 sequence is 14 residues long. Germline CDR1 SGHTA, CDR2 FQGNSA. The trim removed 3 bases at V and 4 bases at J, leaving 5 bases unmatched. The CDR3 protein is CASSFGRGGETQYF. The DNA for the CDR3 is TGTGCCAGCAGCTTTGGGAGGGGTGGAGAGACCCAGTACTTC.

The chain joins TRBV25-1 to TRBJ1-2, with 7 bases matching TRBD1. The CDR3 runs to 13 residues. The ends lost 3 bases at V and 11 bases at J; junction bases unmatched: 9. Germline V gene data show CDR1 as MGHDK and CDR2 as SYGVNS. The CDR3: CASSEPGGGGYTF. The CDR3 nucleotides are TGTGCCAGCAGTGAGCCAGGGGGTGGTGGGTACACCTTC.

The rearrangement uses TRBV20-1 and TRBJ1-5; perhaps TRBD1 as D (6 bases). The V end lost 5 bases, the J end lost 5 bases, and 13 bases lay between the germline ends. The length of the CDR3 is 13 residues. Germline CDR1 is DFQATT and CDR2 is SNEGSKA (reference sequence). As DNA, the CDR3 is TGCAGTGCTGGGGGGCAGAGCTATCAGCCCCAGCATTTT. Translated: CSAGGQSYQPQHF.

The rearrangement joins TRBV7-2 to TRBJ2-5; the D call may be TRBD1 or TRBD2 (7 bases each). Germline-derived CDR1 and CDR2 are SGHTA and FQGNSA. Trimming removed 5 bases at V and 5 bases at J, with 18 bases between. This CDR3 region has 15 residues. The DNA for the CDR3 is TGTGCCAGCAGCCGGCAGGGGGGGCCGGTGGAGACCCAGTACTTC. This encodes CASSRQGGPVETQYF.

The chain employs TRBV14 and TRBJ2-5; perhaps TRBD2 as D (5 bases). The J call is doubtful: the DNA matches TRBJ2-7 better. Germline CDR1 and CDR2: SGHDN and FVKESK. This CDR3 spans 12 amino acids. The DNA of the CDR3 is TGTGCCAGCCAAGTTCGGGAAACCGAGCAGTACTTC. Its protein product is CASQVRETEQYF.

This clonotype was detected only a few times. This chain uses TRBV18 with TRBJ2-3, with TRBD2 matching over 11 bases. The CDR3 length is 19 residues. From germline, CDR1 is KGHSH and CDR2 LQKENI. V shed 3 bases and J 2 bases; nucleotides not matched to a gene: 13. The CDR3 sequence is CASSPTIIAGGPLTDTQYF. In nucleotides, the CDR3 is TGTGCCAGCTCACCGACGATTATAGCGGGGGGGCCGCTCACAGATACGCAGTATTTT.

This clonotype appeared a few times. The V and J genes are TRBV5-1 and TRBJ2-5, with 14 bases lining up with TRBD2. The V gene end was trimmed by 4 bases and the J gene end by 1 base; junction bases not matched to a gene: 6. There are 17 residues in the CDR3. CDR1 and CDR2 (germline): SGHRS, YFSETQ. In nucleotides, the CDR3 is TGCGCCAGCAGCGTGGGGACTAGCGGGGGCTTCCAAGAGACCCAGTACTTC. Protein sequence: CASSVGTSGGFQETQYF.

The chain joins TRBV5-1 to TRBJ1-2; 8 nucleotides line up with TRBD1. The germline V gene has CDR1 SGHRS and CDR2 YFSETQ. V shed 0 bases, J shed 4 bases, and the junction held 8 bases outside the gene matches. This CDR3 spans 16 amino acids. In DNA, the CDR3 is TGCGCCAGCAGCTTGGACCCCGGACAGGGCGCCTATGGCTACACCTTC. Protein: CASSLDPGQGAYGYTF.